This T cell receptor beta chain was recovered during a study of T cells in Graves' hyperthyroidism and ophthalmopathy. TCR beta CDR3 region amplification was performed from RNA transcripts. HTBI primers were used for first-round RT-PCR of the TCR CDR3. Via MiXCR, TCRdb re-called the multiplex PCR reads, giving one row per CDR3 protein. The profile shows 300,000 to 400,000 distinct CDR3 sequences, about 15% of them singletons. Exclusion of a patient resulted from uncontrolled infection, other autoimmune disease, pregnancy or lactation. Based on clinical symptoms, serum thyroxine and TRAb, thyroid ultrasound and orbital computed tomography, diagnoses were reached. This CDR3 region has 16 residues. From germline, CDR1 is SNHLY and CDR2 FYNNEI. V trimming: 4 bases; J trimming: 5 bases; junction bases outside the gene matches: 13.

Sequenced material: blood. The receptor comes from a young woman with Graves' hyperthyroidism. The chain links TRBV2 to TRBJ2-5; 7 bases match TRBD1. For the CDR3, the DNA is TGTGCCAGCAGTGGCTTAAGAGGGGGCTCGTGGGAGACCCAGTACTTC. It translates to CASSGLRGGSWETQYF.